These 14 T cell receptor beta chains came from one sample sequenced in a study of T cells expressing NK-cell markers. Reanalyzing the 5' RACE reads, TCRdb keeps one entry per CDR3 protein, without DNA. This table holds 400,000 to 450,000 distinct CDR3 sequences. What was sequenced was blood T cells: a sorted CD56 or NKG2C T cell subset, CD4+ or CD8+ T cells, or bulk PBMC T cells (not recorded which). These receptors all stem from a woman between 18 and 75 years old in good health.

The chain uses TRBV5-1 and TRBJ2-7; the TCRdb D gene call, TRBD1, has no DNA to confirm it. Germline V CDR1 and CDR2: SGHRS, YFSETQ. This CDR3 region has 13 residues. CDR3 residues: CASSFFGTYEQYF.

The CDR3 spells CASSPGTGYTGELFF. The chain links TRBV9 to TRBJ2-2; the D gene TCRdb calls, TRBD1, cannot be checked with no DNA. This CDR3 has 15 amino acids. CDR1 and CDR2 (germline): SGDLS, YYNGEE.

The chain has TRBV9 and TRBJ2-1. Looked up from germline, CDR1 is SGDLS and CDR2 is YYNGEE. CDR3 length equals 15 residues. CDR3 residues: CASSVGTVTYNEQFF.

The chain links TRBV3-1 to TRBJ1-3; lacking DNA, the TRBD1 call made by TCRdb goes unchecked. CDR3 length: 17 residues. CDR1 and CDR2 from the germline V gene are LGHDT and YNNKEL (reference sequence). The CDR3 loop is CASSPRDRTRSGNTIYF.

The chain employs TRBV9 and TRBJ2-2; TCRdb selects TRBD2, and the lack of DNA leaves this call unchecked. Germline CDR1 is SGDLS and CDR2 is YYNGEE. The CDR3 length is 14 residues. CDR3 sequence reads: CASSEGDITGELFF.

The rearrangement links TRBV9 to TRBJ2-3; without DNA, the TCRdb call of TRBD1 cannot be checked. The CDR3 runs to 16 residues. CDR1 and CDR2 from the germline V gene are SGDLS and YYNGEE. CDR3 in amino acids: CASSVVGTGYTDTQYF.

CDR3 protein: CASRSSGPGGELFF. The chain combines TRBV12-3 or TRBV12-4 with TRBJ2-2. The CDR3 extends over 14 amino acids.

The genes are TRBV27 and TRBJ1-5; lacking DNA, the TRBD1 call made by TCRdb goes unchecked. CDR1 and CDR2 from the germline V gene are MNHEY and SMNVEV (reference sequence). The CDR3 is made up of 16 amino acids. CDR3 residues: CASSLTGATTNQPQHF.

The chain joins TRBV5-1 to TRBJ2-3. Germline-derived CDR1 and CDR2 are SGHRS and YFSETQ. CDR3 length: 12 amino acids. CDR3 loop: CASSLEPDTQYF.

This chain's CDR3 is CSANRDRNTEAFF. The chain combines TRBV20-1 with TRBJ1-1. The CDR3 is 13 residues long. Germline V CDR1 and CDR2: DFQATT, SNEGSKA (reference sequence).

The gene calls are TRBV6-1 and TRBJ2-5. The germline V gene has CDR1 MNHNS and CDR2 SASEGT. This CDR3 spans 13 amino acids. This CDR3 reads CASSEGPTETQYF.

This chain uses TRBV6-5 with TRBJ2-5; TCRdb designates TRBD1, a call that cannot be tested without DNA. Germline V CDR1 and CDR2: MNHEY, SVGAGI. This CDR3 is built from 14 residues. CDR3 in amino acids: CASSYSGPSGTQYF.

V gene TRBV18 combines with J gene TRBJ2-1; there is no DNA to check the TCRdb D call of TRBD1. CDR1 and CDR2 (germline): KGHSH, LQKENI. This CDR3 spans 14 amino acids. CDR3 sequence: CASKPGTVHNEQFF. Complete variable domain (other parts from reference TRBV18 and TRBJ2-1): NAGVMQNPRHLVRRRGQEARLRCSPMKGHSHVYWYRQLPEEGLKFMVYLQKENIIDESGMPKERFSAEFPKEGPSILRIQQVVRGDSAAYFCASKPGTVHNEQFFGPGTRLTVL.

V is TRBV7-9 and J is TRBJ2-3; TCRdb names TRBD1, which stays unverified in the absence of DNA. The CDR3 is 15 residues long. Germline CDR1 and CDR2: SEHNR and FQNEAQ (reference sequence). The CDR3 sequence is CASSARKDPRVTQYF.